These 20 T cell receptor beta chains were sequenced from one sample in a study of blood T cell repertoires in COVID-19. Method: immunoSEQ multiplex PCR; TCRdb's copy keeps in-frame clones and lacks some. Here the sample spans about 140,000 clones, 76% being singletons. The sequencing input was peripheral blood. All receptors derive from a woman older than 75 with active or convalescent COVID-19.

This chain uses TRBV20-1 with TRBJ1-1; D ambiguous. Germline-derived CDR1 and CDR2 are DFQATT and SNEGSKA (reference sequence). The CDR3 is 11 amino acids. Between the trimmed V and J ends, which lost 5 bases and 0 bases, there was a span of 4 bases. This CDR3 is CSASMNTEAFF. The CDR3 DNA reads as TGCAGTGCTTCTATGAACACTGAAGCTTTCTTT.

J is TRBJ2-5 and V is TRBV7-3, with D perhaps TRBD2 (5 bases). The V gene lost 5 bases and the J gene lost 5 bases, with 15 bases spanning the gap. The V gene's germline CDR1 is SGHTA and CDR2 FQGTGA. The CDR3 runs 14 residues. The CDR3 sequence is CASSLGPQRETQYF. DNA of the CDR3: TGTGCCAGCAGCCTAGGCCCACAGCGGGAGACCCAGTACTTC.

This sequence joins TRBV27 and TRBJ1-3; TRBD1 might be the D (6 bases). The CDR3 is made up of 18 amino acids. The V gene lost 3 bases and the J gene lost 1 base, with 19 bases spanning the gap. Germline assignment: CDR1 MNHEY and CDR2 SMNVEV (reference sequence). For the CDR3, the DNA is TGTGCCAGCAGTTTGTATCCGGGAGGGGGACTGTCTGGAAACACCATATATTTT. This gives the protein CASSLYPGGGLSGNTIYF.

The chain carries TRBV9 and TRBJ2-2; D is uncertain. Germline assignment: CDR1 SGDLS and CDR2 YYNGEE. The CDR3 extends over 12 amino acids. V lost 0 bases and J lost 6, with 3 bases in between. DNA for the CDR3: TGTGCCAGCAGCGTAGTATCCGGGGAGCTGTTTTTT. As protein: CASSVVSGELFF.

The CDR3: CASSTNSLRGSGYTF. The CDR3 region has the DNA TGTGCCAGCAGCACGAACAGCCTCAGGGGATCTGGCTACACCTTC. The chain carries TRBV7-9 and TRBJ1-2, with a weak D call TRBD1 (6 bases). The CDR3 extends over 15 amino acids. Per germline, CDR1 SEHNR and CDR2 FQNEAQ (reference sequence). V gave up 5 bases and J gave up 7 bases, with 20 bases separating them. The complete variable domain, with remaining parts taken from reference TRBV7-9 and TRBJ1-2, reads DTGVSQNPRHKITKRGQNVTFRCDPISEHNRLYWYRQTLGQGPEFLTYFQNEAQLEKSRLLSDRFSAERPKGSFSTLEIQRTEQGDSAMYLCASSTNSLRGSGYTFGSGTRLTVV.

This clone showed up just a few times. V and J are TRBV29-1 and TRBJ1-1; D possibly corresponds to TRBD1 (6 bases). CDR3 length: 13 amino acids. Trimming shortened V by 7 bases and J by 3 bases, and 15 bases separated the two germline ends. Germline lookup yields CDR1 SQVTM and CDR2 ANQGSEA. The CDR3 spells CSARDRKYTEAFF. DNA for the CDR3: TGCAGCGCAAGAGACAGGAAATACACTGAAGCTTTCTTT. Together with reference TRBV29-1 and TRBJ1-1, the CDR3 gives the full variable domain: SAVISQKPSRDICQRGTSLTIQCQVDSQVTMMFWYRQQPGQSLTLIATANQGSEATYESGFVIDKFPISRPNLTFSTLTVSNMSPEDSSIYLCSARDRKYTEAFFGQGTRLTVV.

This clone was observed a handful of times. The rearrangement links TRBV9 to TRBJ1-2; 7 positions agree with TRBD1. J lost 0 bases, V lost 2 bases, and 7 bases had no gene match. CDR1 and CDR2 (germline): SGDLS, YYNGEE. The CDR3 totals 16 residues. CDR3 residues: CASSVFDRVSNYGYTF. The CDR3 DNA sequence: TGTGCCAGCAGCGTGTTTGACAGGGTATCTAACTATGGCTACACCTTC.

V usage is TRBV4-2 and J usage is TRBJ1-6; unclear D gene. Trimming removed 0 bases at V and 4 bases at J, with 10 bases between. From germline, CDR1 is LGHNA and CDR2 YNFKEQ. This CDR3 comprises 16 residues. CDR3 residues: CASSQDRGGYNSPLHF. In nucleotides, the CDR3 is TGTGCCAGCAGCCAAGATCGTGGAGGTTATAATTCACCCCTCCACTTT.

To note about this clone: A much more abundant neighbour one base away suggests this may be a read error. The chain carries TRBV6-1 and TRBJ1-2; D might be TRBD1 (5 bases). CDR1 is MNHNS and CDR2 is SASEGT in the germline V gene. Deletions cut 3 bases from V and 7 bases from J, with 18 bases between. This CDR3 is built from 15 residues. The CDR3 region has the DNA TGTGCCAGCAGTGACGGTTGGGGGACGGGGGGTGGCTACACCTTC. This gives the protein CASSDGWGTGGGYTF.

This clone appeared a single time. The CDR3 reads CASRLQGAPTNEKLFF. The DNA for the CDR3 is TGTGCCAGCAGGTTACAGGGGGCCCCAACTAATGAAAAACTGTTTTTT. This rearrangement joins TRBV2 to TRBJ1-4, with 9 bases lining up with TRBD1. Per germline, CDR1 SNHLY and CDR2 FYNNEI. Trimming took 6 bases from V and 0 from J; bases not matched to a gene: 5. There are 16 residues in the CDR3.

The CDR3 coding sequence is TGTGCCAGCAGCCAAGATGGGGCATCTCAAGGAAACACCATATATTTT. It encodes CASSQDGASQGNTIYF. The chain couples TRBV3-1 (or the pseudogene TRBV3-2) to TRBJ1-3; D might be TRBD1 (5 bases). Trimming took 0 bases from V and 4 from J, leaving 13 bases between them. This CDR3 has 16 amino acids. Germline-derived CDR1 and CDR2 are LGHDT and YNNKEL (reference sequence).

The V gene is TRBV5-4, the J gene TRBJ1-5; D is unresolved. The CDR3 contains 15 residues. CDR1 and CDR2 (germline): SGHNT, YYREEE (reference sequence). Trimming took 0 bases from V and 5 from J, leaving 12 bases between them. In DNA form, the CDR3 reads TGTGCCAGCAGCTTGGTTCAGGTTCCTGATCAGCCCCAGCATTTT. It is translated as CASSLVQVPDQPQHF.

The CDR3 sequence is CASSSRGGRTDTQYF. The CDR3 nucleotides read TGTGCCAGCAGTTCGCGGGGGGGCCGGACAGATACGCAGTATTTT. The V gene is TRBV28, the J gene TRBJ2-3; TRBD2 aligns across 9 bases. Germline lookup yields CDR1 MDHEN and CDR2 SYDVKM. V trimming: 4 bases; J trimming: 3 bases; junction bases outside the gene matches: 5. The CDR3 is 15 amino acids.

The chain couples TRBV10-1 to TRBJ1-1, with D tentatively TRBD1 (5 bases). CDR3 length: 18 amino acids. Germline V gene data show CDR1 as WNHNN and CDR2 as SYGVQD (reference sequence). V lost 2 bases, J lost 1 base, and 20 bases lay in between. The CDR3 here is CASSEPKAFQGKNTEAFF. The CDR3 nucleotides read TGCGCCAGCAGTGAGCCTAAAGCTTTTCAGGGAAAGAACACTGAAGCTTTCTTT.

The chain has TRBV5-1 and TRBJ1-3, with no clear D. The germline gives CDR1 SGHRS, CDR2 YFSETQ. The CDR3 loop spans 16 amino acids. V was clipped by 0 bases and J by 0 bases, with 10 bases between them. CDR3 region: CASSLAMGFSGNTIYF. The CDR3 bases are TGCGCCAGCAGCTTGGCCATGGGCTTCTCTGGAAACACCATATATTTT.

The chain joins TRBV30 to TRBJ1-5; 10 bases map to TRBD1. V lost 5 bases, J lost 5 bases, and 0 bases stayed unmatched. The CDR3 is made up of 12 amino acids. The germline gives CDR1 GTSNPN, CDR2 SVGIG (reference sequence). The CDR3 reads CAWGTGDQPQHF. CDR3 coding DNA: TGTGCCTGGGGGACAGGGGATCAGCCCCAGCATTTT.

This clone was observed many times. The V and J genes are TRBV4-1 and TRBJ1-6; 9 bases match TRBD1. Germline CDR1 is MGHRA and CDR2 is YSYEKL. This CDR3 region has 15 residues. V trimming: 1 base; J trimming: 12 bases; junction bases outside the gene matches: 7. Written as DNA, the CDR3 is TGCGCCAGCAGCCAAGGCTGGACAGGGGAATTACCCCTCCACTTT. The encoded protein is CASSQGWTGELPLHF.

V usage is TRBV10-2 and J usage is TRBJ1-1; weak D call: TRBD1 (6 bases). Trimming removed 4 bases at V and 8 bases at J, with 17 bases between. This CDR3 contains 14 residues. Per the germline V gene, CDR1 is WSHSY and CDR2 is SAAADI. In DNA form, the CDR3 reads TGCGCCAGCAGTGGGGGGGGCGGAAGGTACGAAGCTTTCTTT. It specifies CASSGGGGRYEAFF.

The chain couples TRBV5-1 to TRBJ1-2; tentative D call: TRBD1 (5 bases). Germline-derived CDR1 and CDR2 are SGHRS and YFSETQ. V was shortened by 2 bases and J by 6 bases, with 17 bases between the two germline ends. The CDR3 sequence is 15 residues long. DNA of the CDR3: TGCGCCAGCAGCTTATTCCGGGGGGGGAGCGATGGCTACACCTTC. Its protein product is CASSLFRGGSDGYTF.

The chain uses TRBV19 and TRBJ2-1; perhaps TRBD1 as D (7 bases). CDR1 is LNHDA and CDR2 is SQIVND in the germline V gene (reference sequence). V was trimmed by 9 bases and J by 3 bases, leaving 15 bases between them. The CDR3 has 14 residues. The CDR3 region has the DNA TGTGCCAGCTCCCTCCAGGGGGGCTACAATGAGCAGTTCTTC. Its protein product is CASSLQGGYNEQFF.